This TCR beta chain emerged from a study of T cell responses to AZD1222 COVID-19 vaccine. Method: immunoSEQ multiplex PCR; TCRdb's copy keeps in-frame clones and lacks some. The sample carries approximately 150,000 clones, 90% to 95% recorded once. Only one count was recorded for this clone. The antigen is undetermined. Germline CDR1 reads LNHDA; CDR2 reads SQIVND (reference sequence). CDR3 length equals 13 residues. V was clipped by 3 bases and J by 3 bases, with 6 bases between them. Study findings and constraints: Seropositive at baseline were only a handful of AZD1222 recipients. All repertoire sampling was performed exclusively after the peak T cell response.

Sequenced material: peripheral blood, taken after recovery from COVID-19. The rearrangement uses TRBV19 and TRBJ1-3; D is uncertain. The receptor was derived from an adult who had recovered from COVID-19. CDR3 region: CASSILFGNTIYF. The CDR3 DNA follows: TGTGCCAGTAGTATTCTGTTTGGAAACACCATATATTTT.